A single sample is the source of the 20 T cell receptor beta chains below, sequenced in a study of blood T cell repertoires in COVID-19. Clones were sequenced by immunoSEQ multiplex PCR, and TCRdb holds only the in-frame ones, with some missing. The profile shows roughly 100,000 clones, over 65% of them singletons. The sequenced sample consisted of peripheral blood. The source is a human donor in a cohort sampled during active COVID-19.

The chain links TRBV4-2 to TRBJ2-1; 12 bases align to TRBD2. The CDR3 spans 18 residues. Germline lookup yields CDR1 LGHNA and CDR2 YNFKEQ. J lost 4 bases, V lost 0 bases, and 7 bases had no gene match. In DNA form, the CDR3 reads TGTGCCAGCAGCCAAGACTCACGACTAGCGGGGGTGTACAATGAGCAGTTCTTC. This sequence encodes CASSQDSRLAGVYNEQFF.

This clone was counted between two and nine times. This chain uses TRBV4-1 with TRBJ2-2, with D possibly being TRBD1 (6 bases). CDR3 length: 16 amino acids. Germline V CDR1 and CDR2: MGHRA, YSYEKL. Trimming removed 4 bases at V and 4 bases at J, with 16 bases between. CDR3 nucleotides: TGCGCCAGCAGCCGGACGGGACAAGGGTTCACCGGGGAGCTGTTTTTT. This sequence encodes CASSRTGQGFTGELFF.

V usage is TRBV9 and J usage is TRBJ1-6; D might be TRBD1 (6 bases). Trimming left V 3 bases short and J 10 bases short, with 17 bases between. The CDR3 extends over 15 amino acids. CDR1 SGDLS and CDR2 YYNGEE come from the germline V gene. The CDR3 loop is CASSAITGSGSPLHF. The CDR3 DNA reads as TGTGCCAGCAGCGCCATAACAGGGTCGGGCTCACCCCTCCACTTT.

This clone has a handful of counts. The chain uses TRBV5-1 and TRBJ1-6, with TRBD1 matching over 8 bases. Germline CDR1 reads SGHRS; CDR2 reads YFSETQ. The CDR3 is 13 residues long. V trimming: 3 bases; J trimming: 10 bases; junction bases outside the gene matches: 3. The CDR3 protein is CASSSDRGSPLHF. The CDR3 DNA reads TGCGCCAGCAGCTCCGACAGGGGATCACCCCTCCACTTT.

This clone showed up just a few times. This chain uses TRBV11-2 with TRBJ2-7; D not resolved. Germline V gives CDR1 SGHAT, CDR2 FQNNGV. The CDR3 consists of 14 residues. V gave up 1 base and J gave up 2 bases, with 9 bases separating them. The CDR3 sequence: CASSLGGGTYEQYF. The CDR3 DNA reads TGTGCCAGCAGCTTAGGAGGCGGCACCTACGAGCAGTACTTC.

The chain has TRBV6-5 and TRBJ1-2, with 8 bases lining up with TRBD1. CDR1 MNHEY and CDR2 SVGAGI come from the germline V gene. The length of the CDR3 is 14 residues. V shed 2 bases and J 8 bases; nucleotides not matched to a gene: 7. CDR3 nucleotides: TGTGCCAGCAGTTACACCGGACAGGGTCAGGGCTACACCTTC. It encodes CASSYTGQGQGYTF.

This clone was seen once. The genes are TRBV6-5 and TRBJ1-5; 7 nucleotides align to TRBD1. Germline CDR1 reads MNHEY; CDR2 reads SVGAGI. V lost 4 bases to trimming and J lost 1 base; unmatched junction nucleotides: 7. The CDR3 runs 16 residues. This chain's CDR3 is CASSSNNRGSNQPQHF. In DNA form, the CDR3 reads TGTGCCAGCAGTTCAAACAACAGGGGCAGCAATCAGCCCCAGCATTTT.

J is TRBJ2-5 and V is TRBV6-2 or TRBV6-3, with D unresolved. The CDR3 spans 16 residues. Germline CDR1 is MNHEY and CDR2 is SVGEGT. Trimming shortened V by 0 bases and J by 2 bases, and 13 bases separated the two germline ends. CDR3 sequence: CASSYSVVSSQETQYF. The CDR3 DNA reads as TGTGCCAGCAGTTACTCGGTGGTCAGTTCGCAAGAGACCCAGTACTTC.

The chain combines TRBV6-1 with TRBJ1-4, with 10 positions matching TRBD1. Unmatched junction bases numbered 13, after V lost 4 bases and J lost 8 bases. From germline, CDR1 is MNHNS and CDR2 SASEGT. The CDR3 spans 17 residues. In nucleotides, the CDR3 is TGTGCCAGCAGTGCGGGGACAGGGGCCGGAATCCGGGAAAAACTGTTTTTT. It translates to CASSAGTGAGIREKLFF.

This clone was recorded a few times. The chain uses TRBV6-2 or TRBV6-3 and TRBJ1-1; D is uncertain. Per the germline V gene, CDR1 is MNHEY and CDR2 is SVGEGT. V lost 5 bases and J 0 bases, leaving 13 bases between the germline ends. This CDR3 is built from 15 residues. The CDR3 here is CASSPRAALNTEAFF. CDR3 sequence (DNA): TGTGCCAGCAGTCCGAGGGCCGCCCTGAACACTGAAGCTTTCTTT.

The chain employs TRBV5-4 and TRBJ2-3; possibly TRBD2 for D (6 bases). The CDR3 runs to 15 residues. Germline CDR1 and CDR2: SGHNT and YYREEE (reference sequence). V lost 0 bases and J 6 bases, leaving 14 bases between the germline ends. DNA of the CDR3: TGTGCCAGCAGCTTGGCCGGACTAAGGTCGGATACGCAGTATTTT. Its protein is CASSLAGLRSDTQYF.

This rearrangement joins TRBV19 to TRBJ2-5; weak D call: TRBD1 (5 bases). V was shortened by 2 bases and J by 2 bases, with 6 bases between the two germline ends. Germline CDR1 reads LNHDA; CDR2 reads SQIVND (reference sequence). CDR3 length equals 13 residues. Written as DNA, the CDR3 is TGTGCCAGTAGTATACAGGGTCAAGAGACCCAGTACTTC. It yields the protein CASSIQGQETQYF. The full variable domain, its missing parts supplied by reference TRBV19 and TRBJ2-5, is DGGITQSPKYLFRKEGQNVTLSCEQNLNHDAMYWYRQDPGQGLRLIYYSQIVNDFQKGDIAEGYSVSREKKESFPLTVTSAQKNPTAFYLCASSIQGQETQYFGPGTRLLVL.

This chain uses TRBV6-6 with TRBJ1-1, with 10 nucleotides matching TRBD1. This CDR3 is 15 amino acids long. V lost 7 bases, J lost 0 bases, and 5 bases stayed unmatched. Germline V gives CDR1 MNHNY, CDR2 SVGAGI (reference sequence). CDR3 in DNA: TGTGCCAGCAACCCGGGACAGGGGCTGAACACTGAAGCTTTCTTT. Its translation: CASNPGQGLNTEAFF.

The chain links TRBV7-3 to TRBJ2-5; D perhaps matches TRBD1 (6 bases). The V end was cut by 2 bases, the J end by 1 base, with 8 bases between. The CDR3 spans 14 residues. Germline CDR1 SGHTA, CDR2 FQGTGA. The CDR3 region has the DNA TGTGCCAGCAGCTTAGGGGGCAGCCAAGAGACCCAGTACTTC. It translates to CASSLGGSQETQYF.

The V gene is TRBV6-6, the J gene TRBJ1-4, with TRBD1 matching over 11 bases. Looked up from germline, CDR1 is MNHNY and CDR2 is SVGAGI (reference sequence). This CDR3 is 12 amino acids long. V lost 6 bases to trimming and J lost 14 bases; unmatched junction nucleotides: 5. The CDR3 is CASSRGTGGLFF. The CDR3 DNA reads TGTGCCAGCAGCCGCGGGACAGGGGGGCTGTTTTTT.

This clone was counted once. The chain carries TRBV5-1 and TRBJ1-1; D remains ambiguous. Germline V gene sequence: CDR1 SGHRS, CDR2 YFSETQ. The V end lost 4 bases, the J end lost 2 bases, and 12 bases lay between the germline ends. The CDR3 spans 14 residues. Written as DNA, the CDR3 is TGCGCCAGCAGCCCTGCGGTCGGCAACACTGAAGCTTTCTTT. Its translation: CASSPAVGNTEAFF.

V and J are TRBV3-1 (or the pseudogene TRBV3-2) and TRBJ2-5; perhaps TRBD1 as D (5 bases). Deletions cut 0 bases from V and 3 bases from J, with 11 bases between. Looked up from germline, CDR1 is LGHDT and CDR2 is YNNKEL (reference sequence). This CDR3 region has 15 residues. The CDR3 DNA reads as TGTGCCAGCAGCCAAGATCGGCCACAGGAAGAGACCCAGTACTTC. It yields the protein CASSQDRPQEETQYF.

This chain joins TRBV15 and TRBJ2-3, with 7 bases that match TRBD2. Losses at the gene ends were 1 base for V and 1 base for J; bases not matched to a gene: 5. Germline V gene data show CDR1 as LNHNV and CDR2 as YYDKDF (reference sequence). The CDR3 spans 16 residues. CDR3 nucleotides: TGTGCCACCAGCAGAGCCCTCCGGGGGGGCACAGATACGCAGTATTTT. It translates to CATSRALRGGTDTQYF.

The rearrangement links TRBV28 to TRBJ2-3; TRBD2 matches 9 bases. This CDR3 is 16 amino acids long. With V trimmed by 5 bases and J by 7 bases, 13 bases remained unmatched. CDR1 is MDHEN, CDR2 SYDVKM, per germline. The CDR3 region is CASSRLRTSEPNTQYF. The CDR3 DNA sequence: TGTGCCAGCAGTCGATTACGGACTAGCGAGCCTAATACGCAGTATTTT.

This chain links TRBV6-5 with TRBJ1-5, with TRBD1 as a possible D gene (6 bases). The CDR3 has 15 residues. From germline, CDR1 is MNHEY and CDR2 SVGAGI. Trimming left V 4 bases short and J 3 bases short, with 13 bases between. The CDR3 DNA is TGTGCCAGCAGTTTATCCAGGGGTTACAATCAGCCCCAGCATTTT. It yields the protein CASSLSRGYNQPQHF.